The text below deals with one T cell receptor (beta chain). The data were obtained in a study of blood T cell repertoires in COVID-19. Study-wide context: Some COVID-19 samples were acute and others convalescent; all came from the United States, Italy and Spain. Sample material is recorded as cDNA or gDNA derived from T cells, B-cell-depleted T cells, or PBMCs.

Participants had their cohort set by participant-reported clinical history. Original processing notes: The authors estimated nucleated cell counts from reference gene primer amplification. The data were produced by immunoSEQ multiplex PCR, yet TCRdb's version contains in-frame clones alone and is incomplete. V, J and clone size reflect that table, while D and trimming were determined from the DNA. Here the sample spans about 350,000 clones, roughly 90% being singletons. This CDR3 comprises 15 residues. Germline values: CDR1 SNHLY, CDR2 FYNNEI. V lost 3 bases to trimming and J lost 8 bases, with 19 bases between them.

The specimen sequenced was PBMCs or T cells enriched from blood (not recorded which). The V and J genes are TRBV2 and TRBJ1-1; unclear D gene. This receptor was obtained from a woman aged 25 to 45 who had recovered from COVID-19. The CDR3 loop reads CASSDLTAISSEAFF. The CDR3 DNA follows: TGTGCCAGCAGTGACCTTACAGCCATCTCGTCGGAAGCTTTCTTT.